This TCR beta chain was sequenced in a study of CD8 T cells in ankylosing spondylitis. Study outcomes and limitations: Previously reported in reactive arthritis synovial fluid and blood were some of the motif variants. As for the disease-linked clones, they showed a CD8+ phenotype and occurred at relatively low frequencies in peripheral blood. It was reported that disease-linked clones were significantly enriched in matched ankylosing spondylitis synovial fluid. Seemingly distinctive of ankylosing spondylitis blood was a TCR beta motif formed by eight highly homologous variants.

Quantitative barcoded 5'-RACE was used to prepare TCR beta libraries. TCRdb fed the 5' RACE reads into MiXCR, producing one record per CDR3 protein. This table has some 840,000 distinct CDR3 sequences, around 11% appearing once. This clonotype showed up just a few times. The target antigen is unknown. The germline V gene has CDR1 SEHNR and CDR2 FQNEAQ (reference sequence). V lost 1 base and J lost 4, with 7 bases in between. CDR3 length: 13 residues. This TCR derives from a male donor with ankylosing spondylitis. Material: blood, either unsorted or a sorted T cell fraction (not recorded which). J is TRBJ1-1 and V is TRBV7-9; D not certain. CDR3 DNA: TGTGCCAGCAGCTTAGAAGTTCCCACTGAAGCTTTCTTT. Amino acids: CASSLEVPTEAFF.